Listed below are T cell receptor beta chains from one sample, sequenced in a study of shared clonotypes between healthy human individuals. The data were produced by immunoSEQ multiplex PCR, yet TCRdb's version contains in-frame clones alone and is incomplete. The sample carries some 2,500,000 clones, around 90% recorded once. Sequenced material: naive CD4+ T cells from PBMCs. Receptor source: a man aged 18 to 35 in good health. Some clones in this sample may be carry-over from other donors' samples. Both conserved end residues are part of each CDR3. The D gene is left open where the match is weak. Size tells how often a clone was seen (once, few, many) or the class of an expanded clone, and some rows leave it out.

v_call	d_call	j_call	clone_size	cdr3_aa	cdr3_nt
TRBV4-2	.	TRBJ2-1	.	CASSRSLGSSYNEQFF	TGTGCCAGCAGCCGCAGCCTCGGGAGCTCCTACAATGAGCAGTTCTTC
TRBV11-2	.	TRBJ2-1	.	CASSLVGYGSYNEQFF	TGTGCCAGCAGCTTGGTGGGGTACGGGTCCTACAATGAGCAGTTCTTC
TRBV5-4	TRBD1	TRBJ1-2	.	CASSYDRVDYGYTF	TGTGCCAGCAGCTACGACAGGGTTGACTATGGCTACACCTTC
TRBV5-1	TRBD2	TRBJ2-7	once	CASSLELLAGVEQYF	TGCGCCAGCAGCTTGGAACTTCTAGCGGGAGTCGAGCAGTACTTC
TRBV5-1	TRBD1	TRBJ2-1	.	CASSGGQGDGNEQFF	TGCGCCAGCAGCGGAGGACAGGGGGATGGCAATGAGCAGTTCTTC
TRBV9	TRBD2	TRBJ2-3	.	CASSSGTSGSRSDTQYF	TGTGCCAGCAGCAGCGGGACTAGCGGGAGTAGGTCAGATACGCAGTATTTT
TRBV6-4	.	TRBJ2-5	.	CASSQRSGVGAQYF	TGTGCCAGCAGTCAACGGTCTGGGGTAGGGGCCCAGTACTTC
TRBV7-3	.	TRBJ1-1	.	CASSLDPGHRDEAFF	TGTGCCAGCAGCTTAGACCCGGGGCACCGGGATGAAGCTTTCTTT
TRBV6-1	TRBD1	TRBJ1-1	.	CASDRGQGNTEAFF	TGTGCCAGCGATAGGGGGCAAGGGAACACTGAAGCTTTCTTT
TRBV5-8	.	TRBJ2-1	.	CASSGGYRGRVYNEQFF	TGTGCCAGCAGCGGAGGGTACAGGGGTAGGGTCTACAATGAGCAGTTCTTC
TRBV7-2	TRBD2	TRBJ2-5	.	CASSLPPSGSRETQYF	TGTGCCAGCAGCTTACCCCCTAGCGGGAGCCGGGAGACCCAGTACTTC
TRBV25-1	.	TRBJ1-6	.	CASSGYQNSPLHF	TGTGCCAGCAGTGGCTATCAGAATTCACCCCTCCACTTT
TRBV29-1	.	TRBJ1-3	.	CSVADSGNTIYF	TGCAGCGTTGCGGACTCTGGAAACACCATATATTTT
TRBV4-1	.	TRBJ2-3	.	CASSYLRGASTDTQYF	TGCGCCAGCAGCTATCTCAGGGGGGCCAGCACAGATACGCAGTATTTT
TRBV18	.	TRBJ2-5	.	CASSPDGYDRETQYF	TGTGCCAGCTCACCAGATGGATACGACAGGGAGACCCAGTACTTC
TRBV19	.	TRBJ1-1	.	CASSPRKDRDEAFF	TGTGCCAGTAGTCCGCGTAAGGACAGAGATGAAGCTTTCTTT
TRBV6-5	.	TRBJ2-5	.	CASSTGTRETQYF	TGTGCCAGCAGCACCGGGACACGAGAGACCCAGTACTTC
TRBV5-1	TRBD1	TRBJ1-2	.	CASSLAGTENNYGYTF	TGCGCCAGCAGCTTGGCGGGGACAGAAAACAACTATGGCTACACCTTC
TRBV5-1	.	TRBJ2-5	once	CASSLSGSETQYF	TGCGCCAGCAGCTTGTCAGGATCAGAGACCCAGTACTTC
TRBV28	.	TRBJ1-1	.	CAVTRRELREAFF	TGTGCCGTCACCAGGCGGGAACTTCGGGAAGCTTTCTTT